This TCR beta chain stems from a study of blood T cell repertoires in COVID-19. Background on the study: COVID-19 samples, acute and convalescent, were from the United States, Italy and Spain. Sources were T cells, B-cell-depleted T cells, or PBMCs; the material itself was cDNA or gDNA.

CDR1 and CDR2 from the germline V gene are SGHVS and FQNEAQ. The germline V and J ends were trimmed by 10 bases and 5 bases, with 20 bases remaining between them. The CDR3 has 14 amino acids. Original processing methods: From reference gene primer amplification, estimates of nucleated cell counts were derived. Data came from immunoSEQ multiplex PCR; TCRdb stores just in-frame clones and leaves some out. V and J calls and clone size are given by that table; D and trimming were obtained from the DNA. The sample lists about 45,000 clones, 92% occurring once. The V call is TRBV7-8, the J call TRBJ1-1, with a weak D call TRBD1 (5 bases). The sequenced material came from peripheral blood. The clonotype originates from a human donor in a cohort sampled during active COVID-19. The CDR3 reads CATLRGGVGTEAFF. DNA of the CDR3: TGTGCCACCCTCCGGGGCGGGGTTGGGACTGAAGCTTTCTTT. Full variable domain (rest looked up from reference TRBV7-8 and TRBJ1-1): GAGVSQSPRYKVAKRGQDVALRCDPISGHVSLFWYQQALGQGPEFLTYFQNEAQLDKSGLPSDRFFAERPEGSVSTLKIQRTQQEDSAVYLCATLRGGVGTEAFFGQGTRLTVV.